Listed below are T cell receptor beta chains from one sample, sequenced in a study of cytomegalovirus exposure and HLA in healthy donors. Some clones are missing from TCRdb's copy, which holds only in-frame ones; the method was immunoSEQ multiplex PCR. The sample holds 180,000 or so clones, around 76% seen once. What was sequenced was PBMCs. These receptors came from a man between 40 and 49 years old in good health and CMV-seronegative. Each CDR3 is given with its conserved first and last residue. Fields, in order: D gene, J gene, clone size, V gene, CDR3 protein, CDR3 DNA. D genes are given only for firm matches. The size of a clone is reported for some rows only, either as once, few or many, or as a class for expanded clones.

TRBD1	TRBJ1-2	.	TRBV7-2	CASSSGQVNYGYTF	TGTGCCAGCAGCTCGGGACAGGTTAACTATGGCTACACCTTC
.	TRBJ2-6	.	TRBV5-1	CASSLRQAMSSGANVLTF	TGCGCCAGCAGCTTGAGACAGGCCATGAGCTCTGGGGCCAACGTCCTGACTTTC
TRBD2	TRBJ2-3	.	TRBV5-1	CASSTGLAGGSSDTQYF	TGCGCCAGCAGCACCGGACTAGCGGGGGGCAGTTCAGATACGCAGTATTTT
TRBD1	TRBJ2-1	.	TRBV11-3	CASSSRTGGFFEQFF	TGTGCCAGCAGCTCACGGACAGGGGGCTTCTTTGAGCAGTTCTTC
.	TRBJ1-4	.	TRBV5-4	CASSPRGGNNEKLFF	TGTGCCAGCAGCCCAAGGGGAGGGAATAATGAAAAACTGTTTTTT
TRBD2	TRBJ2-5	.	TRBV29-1	CSVEGAGEETQYF	TGCAGCGTTGAAGGGGCGGGGGAAGAGACCCAGTACTTC
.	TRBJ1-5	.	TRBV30	CAWSDGSNQPQHF	TGTGCCTGGAGTGACGGTAGCAATCAGCCCCAGCATTTT
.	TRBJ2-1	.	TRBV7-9	CASSPPEGTYNEQFF	TGTGCCAGCAGCCCCCCTGAGGGTACCTACAATGAGCAGTTCTTC
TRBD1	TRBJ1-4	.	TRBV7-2	CASSFDRDEKLFF	TGTGCCAGCAGCTTTGACAGGGATGAAAAACTGTTTTTT
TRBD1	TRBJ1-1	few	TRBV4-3	CASSQVPPGQTEAFF	TGCGCCAGCAGCCAAGTACCACCGGGACAGACTGAAGCTTTCTTT
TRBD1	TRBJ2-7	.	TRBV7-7	CASSFLPGQGYEQYF	TGTGCTAGCAGCTTCCTTCCCGGACAGGGATACGAGCAGTACTTC
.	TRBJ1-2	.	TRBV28	CASSSLEGGRRGYTF	TGTGCCAGCAGTTCCCTGGAGGGAGGTCGTCGGGGCTACACCTTC
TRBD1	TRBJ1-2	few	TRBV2	CASRGQGLVDGYTF	TGTGCCAGCAGAGGACAGGGATTGGTCGATGGCTACACCTTC
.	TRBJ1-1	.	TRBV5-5	CASSPDSAEAFF	TGTGCCAGCAGCCCCGACAGCGCTGAAGCTTTCTTT
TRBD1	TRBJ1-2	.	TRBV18	CASSPGGTGDGYTF	TGTGCCAGCTCACCAGGCGGGACAGGGGATGGCTACACCTTC
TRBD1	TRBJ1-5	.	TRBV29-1	CSVEGQNNQPQHF	TGCAGCGTTGAGGGACAGAACAATCAGCCCCAGCATTTT
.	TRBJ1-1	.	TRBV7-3	CASSLNAGNTEAFF	TGTGCCAGCAGCTTAAATGCAGGGAACACTGAAGCTTTCTTT
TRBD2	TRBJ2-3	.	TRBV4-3	CASSQSGTSGLTDTQYF	TGCGCCAGCAGCCAGTCCGGGACTAGCGGACTCACAGATACGCAGTATTTT
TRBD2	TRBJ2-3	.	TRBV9	CASSDQRGTSGGATDTQYF	TGTGCCAGCAGCGACCAGCGAGGGACTAGCGGGGGGGCGACAGATACGCAGTATTTT
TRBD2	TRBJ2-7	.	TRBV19	CASSPNLLAGSYEQYF	TGTGCCAGTAGTCCAAACCTCCTAGCGGGGTCCTACGAGCAGTACTTC
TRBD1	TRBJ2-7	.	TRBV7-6	CASGAGGKYYEQYF	TGTGCCAGCGGCGCAGGGGGCAAATATTACGAGCAGTACTTC
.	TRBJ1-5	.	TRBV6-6	CASSDSTGWQPQHF	TGTGCCAGCTCCGACTCGACAGGTTGGCAGCCCCAGCATTTT
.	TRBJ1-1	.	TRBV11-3	CASSFTGSNTEAFF	TGTGCCAGCAGCTTTACTGGTTCCAACACTGAAGCTTTCTTT
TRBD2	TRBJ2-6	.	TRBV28	CASRGGVVGANVLTF	TGTGCCAGCAGGGGAGGGGTGGTCGGGGCCAACGTCCTGACTTTC
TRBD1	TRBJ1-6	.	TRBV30	CASVLRDRNSPLHF	TGTGCCTCCGTTCTCCGGGACAGGAATTCACCCCTCCACTTT
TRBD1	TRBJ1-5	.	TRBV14	CASSQTGVQPQHF	TGTGCCAGCAGCCAGACAGGGGTACAGCCCCAGCATTTT